This TCR beta chain was observed in a study of shared clonotypes between healthy human individuals. Study-wide findings and caveats: Memory subsets generally showed smaller estimated richness than naive subsets did. Generation probability values for non-shared clonotypes were lower than those for clonotypes shared by all four donors.

A deep-level run was used for the assay. Libraries were prepared by immunoSEQ multiplex PCR; TCRdb keeps only in-frame clonotypes and omits some of them. The sample has 1 million to 1.3 million clones; around 78% are singletons. Germline CDR1 and CDR2: SGHTS and YDEGEE. The CDR3 is 16 amino acids. Deletions cut 6 bases from V and 1 base from J, with 14 bases between. On this clone itself: Its antigen is not identified.

Sequences were obtained from memory CD4+ T cells from PBMCs. Subset noted: CD45RA-negative fraction. The chain couples TRBV5-8 to TRBJ2-6; D not certain. The TCR sequence derives from a man younger than 35 in good health. Some clones in this sample may be carry-over from other donors' samples. The CDR3 loop reads CASNYGIGSGANVLTF. The CDR3 DNA sequence: TGTGCCAGCAACTATGGGATAGGGTCTGGGGCCAACGTCCTGACTTTC.